Shown below are 32 T cell receptor beta chains from a single sample sequenced in a study of T-cell memory formation after mild COVID-19. TCRdb reprocessed the 5' RACE reads with MiXCR, giving one entry per CDR3 protein. The data contain fewer than 250,000 distinct CDR3 sequences, about 11% of them seen just once; the ten biggest clones take up approximately 2.8%. Sequencing was performed on PBMCs or a T cell subset sorted from them (not recorded which). The origin of the receptors is a man aged 18 to 35 who had mild COVID-19 (a few samples of this study predate the infection). Cell type and time point are not known.

This clonotype was seen more than once but under ten times. The chain uses TRBV29-1 and TRBJ1-2; 11 nucleotides match TRBD1. Trimming took 7 bases from V and 7 from J; bases not matched to a gene: 11. CDR1 is SQVTM and CDR2 is ANQGSEA in the germline V gene. The CDR3 consists of 14 residues. Here the CDR3 reads CSAALGQGAGGYTF. Here the CDR3 DNA reads TGCAGCGCCGCATTAGGACAGGGGGCCGGTGGCTACACCTTC.

J is TRBJ2-3 and V is TRBV5-1; 7 nucleotides align to TRBD1. V was clipped by 1 base and J by 4 bases; unmatched bases: 6. This CDR3 is built from 15 residues. Germline loops: CDR1 SGHRS, CDR2 YFSETQ. The CDR3 bases are TGCGCCAGCAGCTTGAACAGGGGACGTGCAGATACGCAGTATTTT. Protein product: CASSLNRGRADTQYF.

The V and J genes are TRBV24-1 and TRBJ2-2; TRBD1 matches at 11 bases. J was trimmed by 4 bases and V by 4 bases; bases with no gene match: 10. CDR3 length: 18 amino acids. Germline CDR1 reads KGHDR; CDR2 reads SFDVKD. CDR3 coding DNA: TGTGCCACCAGTGACCTCTCATCCGGGACAGGGGGCACCGGGGAGCTGTTTTTT. Protein product: CATSDLSSGTGGTGELFF.

In this sample, this clonotype turned up many times. The chain is built from TRBV12-3 or TRBV12-4 and TRBJ1-5; D gene unclear. The CDR3 loop spans 12 amino acids. Trimming left V 4 bases short and J 9 bases short, with 10 bases between. CDR3 region: CASSSVRTPQHF. In nucleotides, the CDR3 is TGTGCCAGCAGTTCGGTCAGGACGCCCCAGCATTTT.

In regard to this clonotype: The junction does not match germline at one end; this may be a read error. V and J are TRBV29-1 and TRBJ1-5; maybe TRBD1 (6 bases). The germline V gene has CDR1 SQVTM and CDR2 ANQGSEA. This CDR3 region has 13 residues. CDR3 residues: CSVAGRGKQPQQF. The CDR3 coding sequence is TGCAGCGTGGCGGGCAGGGGCAAACAGCCCCAGCAATTT.

The V and J genes are TRBV24-1 and TRBJ2-7; D is ambiguous. The CDR3 is 11 residues long. Trimming left V 4 bases short and J 6 bases short, with 6 bases between. CDR1 is KGHDR and CDR2 is SFDVKD in the germline V gene. This CDR3 is CATSEGIEQYF. CDR3 in DNA: TGTGCCACCAGTGAGGGGATCGAGCAGTACTTC.

In this sample, this clonotype turned up a few times. The chain is built from TRBV5-5 and TRBJ1-2; no definite D call. This CDR3 contains 14 residues. Germline V lookup: CDR1 SGHKS, CDR2 YYEKEE (reference sequence). V lost 1 base and J lost 0, with 7 bases in between. The CDR3 DNA follows: TGTGCCAGCAGCTTGATCCCCGCTAACTATGGCTACACCTTC. Its protein product is CASSLIPANYGYTF.

This clonotype was seen a handful of times. V usage is TRBV5-6 and J usage is TRBJ2-5; the D is unclear. The CDR3 is 14 residues long. The ends were cut back, 0 bases at V and 1 base at J, with 7 bases in the middle. The germline V gene encodes CDR1 SGHDT and CDR2 YYEEEE. This CDR3 is CASSLGTIQETQYF. As DNA, the CDR3 is TGTGCCAGCAGCTTGGGGACCATCCAAGAGACCCAGTACTTC.

This clonotype was counted a few times. V is TRBV5-1 and J is TRBJ2-3; 10 positions match TRBD2. This CDR3 has 19 amino acids. The V segment lost 0 bases and the J segment 4 bases; nucleotides outside the gene matches: 14. In germline, CDR1 is SGHRS, CDR2 YFSETQ. CDR3 coding DNA: TGCGCCAGCAGCTTGGGAGCTAGCGGGGGAAGTTGGGTTCCAGATACGCAGTATTTT. Protein product: CASSLGASGGSWVPDTQYF.

This clonotype was seen at least ten times. The genes are TRBV12-3 or TRBV12-4 and TRBJ1-5, with TRBD1 matching over 9 bases. This CDR3 region has 13 residues. V was clipped by 8 bases and J by 6 bases; unmatched bases: 5. The CDR3 here is CASVGQGGQPQHF. In DNA form, the CDR3 reads TGTGCCAGCGTGGGACAGGGAGGTCAGCCCCAGCATTTT.

The rearrangement uses TRBV30 and TRBJ2-7; D unclear. This CDR3 region has 14 residues. CDR1 GTSNPN and CDR2 SVGIG come from the germline V gene (reference sequence). V was shortened by 2 bases and J by 0 bases, with 11 bases between the two germline ends. DNA of the CDR3: TGTGCCTGGAGTTCAGGCAGGAGCTCCTACGAGCAGTACTTC. This encodes CAWSSGRSSYEQYF.

The chain recombines TRBV5-1 with TRBJ2-1, with D perhaps matching TRBD1 or TRBD2 (6 bases each). Per the germline V gene, CDR1 is SGHRS and CDR2 is YFSETQ. The ends were cut back, 0 bases at V and 10 bases at J, with 14 bases in the middle. The CDR3 is 14 residues long. CDR3: CASSLDREEEEQFF. The CDR3 nucleotides are TGCGCCAGCAGCTTGGACAGGGAGGAAGAGGAGCAGTTCTTC.

This chain uses TRBV27 with TRBJ1-2; D uncertain. The CDR3 spans 15 residues. Germline lookup yields CDR1 MNHEY and CDR2 SMNVEV (reference sequence). The V gene lost 2 bases and the J gene lost 7 bases, with 17 bases spanning the gap. The CDR3, as DNA: TGTGCCAGCAGTTTACTTCCGAGAACCTGGGGTGGCTACACCTTC. It yields the protein CASSLLPRTWGGYTF.

This clonotype was counted a few times. This chain uses TRBV9 with TRBJ2-1, with D possibly matching TRBD2 (6 bases). Trimming cost V 5 bases and J 5 bases, with 23 bases left between them. The germline gives CDR1 SGDLS, CDR2 YYNGEE. CDR3 length: 17 residues. This CDR3 is CASSTTRYFLLDNEQFF. The CDR3 nucleotides are TGTGCCAGCAGTACGACTAGGTACTTTTTGCTAGACAATGAGCAGTTCTTC. The full variable domain, rest sourced from reference TRBV9 and TRBJ2-1, is DSGVTQTPKHLITATGQRVTLRCSPRSGDLSVYWYQQSLDQGLQFLIQYYNGEERAKGNILERFSAQQFPDLHSELNLSSLELGDSALYFCASSTTRYFLLDNEQFFGPGTRLTVL.

The rearrangement joins TRBV20-1 to TRBJ2-1, with 7 bases identical to TRBD2. CDR3 length: 14 amino acids. Germline CDR1 reads DFQATT; CDR2 reads SNEGSKA (reference sequence). Losses at the gene ends were 4 bases for V and 0 bases for J; bases not matched to a gene: 3. Here the CDR3 DNA reads TGCAGTGCTATGCGGGGGAGCTCCTACAATGAGCAGTTCTTC. Encoded protein: CSAMRGSSYNEQFF.

There are many counts of this clonotype. The chain couples TRBV20-1 to TRBJ2-5; 8 bases match TRBD2. V lost 6 bases and J lost 4; bases outside the gene matches: 10. In germline, CDR1 is DFQATT, CDR2 SNEGSKA (reference sequence). This CDR3 is 14 amino acids long. The DNA for the CDR3 is TGCAGTGCGGCGGGGGGATATTTGCGAGAGACCCAGTACTTC. This encodes CSAAGGYLRETQYF.

This clonotype was picked up a small number of times. This rearrangement joins TRBV6-2 or TRBV6-3 to TRBJ1-5, with D perhaps matching TRBD1 (5 bases). Trimming pared 5 bases from V and 9 bases from J, leaving 17 bases between. From germline, CDR1 is MNHEY and CDR2 SVGEGT. The CDR3 runs 14 residues. CDR3 bases: TGTGCCAGCAGTGACCGACAGCCCTACGGGCCCCAGCATTTT. Translation gives CASSDRQPYGPQHF.

This clonotype was found a few times. This sequence joins TRBV5-1 and TRBJ1-2, with D unresolved. This CDR3 has 13 residues. Trimming left V 4 bases short and J 4 bases short, with 11 bases between. Germline values: CDR1 SGHRS, CDR2 YFSETQ. The CDR3 DNA reads TGCGCCAGCAGCGGCGGAGATTCCTATGGCTACACCTTC. Translating it yields CASSGGDSYGYTF.

This clonotype was counted ten times or more. This rearrangement joins TRBV6-5 to TRBJ2-7; D is unresolved. The germline V gene encodes CDR1 MNHEY and CDR2 SVGAGI. V was clipped by 6 bases and J by 6 bases, with 15 bases between them. CDR3 length equals 13 residues. CDR3 DNA sequence: TGTGCCAGCAGAAACACACGTTTGGGCGAGCAGTACGTC. This codes for CASRNTRLGEQYV.

There are many counts of this clonotype. The gene calls are TRBV6-5 and TRBJ2-7; 10 bases match TRBD1. Germline CDR1 is MNHEY and CDR2 is SVGAGI. The CDR3 sequence is 13 residues long. After removal of 7 bases from V and 10 bases from J, the junction contained 10 bases not matched to a gene. The CDR3, as DNA: TGTGCCAGCAACCCCTCGGGACAGGGGCCACAGTACTTC. Its protein is CASNPSGQGPQYF.

The rearrangement links TRBV29-1 to TRBJ1-1; unclear D gene. The CDR3 length is 9 residues. Germline-derived CDR1 and CDR2 are SQVTM and ANQGSEA. V gave up 3 bases and J gave up 7 bases, with 3 bases separating them. The CDR3 protein is CSVEREAFF. In nucleotides, the CDR3 is TGCAGCGTTGAGCGTGAAGCTTTCTTT.

There are a few counts of this clonotype. The V gene is TRBV5-1, the J gene TRBJ2-2, with D maybe TRBD1 (6 bases). The germline V and J ends were trimmed by 7 bases and 4 bases, with 14 bases remaining between them. Per the germline V gene, CDR1 is SGHRS and CDR2 is YFSETQ. This CDR3 spans 14 amino acids. CDR3 in DNA: TGCGCCAGCGGCAGGGGTTTCGGCACCGGGGAGCTGTTTTTT. Protein sequence: CASGRGFGTGELFF. The full variable domain, its missing parts supplied by reference TRBV5-1 and TRBJ2-2, is KAGVTQTPRYLIKTRGQQVTLSCSPISGHRSVSWYQQTPGQGLQFLFEYFSETQRNKGNFPGRFSGRQFSNSRSEMNVSTLELGDSALYLCASGRGFGTGELFFGEGSRLTVL.

The rearrangement uses TRBV5-1 and TRBJ1-1; the D is unclear. Germline V lookup: CDR1 SGHRS, CDR2 YFSETQ. The CDR3 runs to 15 residues. Trimming shortened V by 0 bases and J by 0 bases, and 9 bases separated the two germline ends. The CDR3 coding sequence is TGCGCCAGCAGCTTGGGTGGAAACATGAACACTGAAGCTTTCTTT. Translated, it gives CASSLGGNMNTEAFF.

The V call is TRBV4-2, the J call TRBJ2-2; the D gene is possibly TRBD2 (5 bases). The germline CDR1 and CDR2 sequences are LGHNA and YNFKEQ. V lost 1 base and J 5 bases, leaving 8 bases between the germline ends. The CDR3 length is 14 residues. The CDR3 region is CASSQGTPTGELFF. Here the CDR3 DNA reads TGTGCCAGCAGCCAAGGGACTCCGACCGGGGAGCTGTTTTTT.

The J gene is TRBJ2-5, the V gene TRBV28, with 10 nucleotides matching TRBD1. Per the germline V gene, CDR1 is MDHEN and CDR2 is SYDVKM. With 6 bases clipped from V and 5 bases from J, the junction kept 24 bases outside the gene matches. The CDR3 loop spans 20 amino acids. CDR3 sequence: CASRGYGRFQDRGNGETQYF. Here the CDR3 DNA reads TGTGCCAGCAGGGGATACGGGCGTTTCCAGGACAGGGGGAATGGTGAGACCCAGTACTTC.

This clonotype was picked up many times. This chain joins TRBV7-8 and TRBJ2-3, with a weak D call TRBD1 (5 bases). The ends were cut back, 6 bases at V and 6 bases at J, with 13 bases in the middle. The CDR3 contains 13 residues. Germline CDR1 reads SGHVS; CDR2 reads FQNEAQ. Written as DNA, the CDR3 is TGTGCCAGCAGGAACAGGTTCGCTGATACGCAGTATTTT. Translating it yields CASRNRFADTQYF.

This clonotype was counted many times. The rearrangement uses TRBV5-1 and TRBJ1-3, with D perhaps TRBD1 (6 bases). The V gene lost 4 bases and the J gene lost 0 bases, with 14 bases spanning the gap. Germline V lookup: CDR1 SGHRS, CDR2 YFSETQ. This CDR3 is built from 16 residues. Written as DNA, the CDR3 is TGCGCCAGCAGCCTCCTGACAGGAAGCTCTGGAAACACCATATATTTT. It encodes CASSLLTGSSGNTIYF.

This clonotype was recorded many times. The gene calls are TRBV9 and TRBJ2-1; D could derive from TRBD1 or TRBD2 (5 bases each). Trimming cost V 0 bases and J 8 bases, with 12 bases left between them. This CDR3 has 14 amino acids. The germline gives CDR1 SGDLS, CDR2 YYNGEE. The CDR3 sequence: CASSVDEGKDEQFF. DNA for the CDR3: TGTGCCAGCAGCGTAGACGAGGGGAAGGATGAGCAGTTCTTC.

There are many counts of this clonotype. This chain connects TRBV5-1 to TRBJ1-3; D not certain. V lost 0 bases and J lost 3, with 7 bases in between. The CDR3 spans 14 residues. Germline V gives CDR1 SGHRS, CDR2 YFSETQ. The CDR3 loop is CASSLDPVGNTIYF. CDR3 DNA: TGCGCCAGCAGCTTGGACCCGGTTGGAAACACCATATATTTT.

In this sample, this clonotype turned up once. The rearrangement joins TRBV6-2 or TRBV6-3 to TRBJ2-5; TRBD2 is a possible D gene (6 bases). Per germline, CDR1 MNHEY and CDR2 SVGEGT. Between the trimmed V and J ends, which lost 6 bases and 5 bases, there was a span of 13 bases. There are 13 residues in the CDR3. CDR3 nucleotide sequence: TGTGCCAGCAGGGACACTAGCACGGAGACCCAGTACTTC. It translates to CASRDTSTETQYF.

This clonotype was counted between two and nine times. The chain recombines TRBV7-2 with TRBJ2-3; 10 bases line up with TRBD2. CDR3 size: 15 residues. Germline values: CDR1 SGHTA, CDR2 FQGNSA. The ends lost 3 bases at V and 8 bases at J; junction bases unmatched: 8. The CDR3 sequence is CASSFQRGGLFTQYF. In DNA, the CDR3 is TGTGCCAGCAGCTTTCAGCGGGGGGGCCTGTTTACGCAGTATTTT.

This chain joins TRBV5-4 and TRBJ2-5; 8 nucleotides agree with TRBD2. Germline trimming cut 1 base from V and 2 bases from J; bases unmatched to any gene: 7. Germline V gives CDR1 SGHNT, CDR2 YYREEE (reference sequence). The CDR3 covers 16 residues. CDR3 DNA: TGTGCCAGCAGCTTGAATAGCGGGGACCTACAAGAGACCCAGTACTTC. This encodes CASSLNSGDLQETQYF.